The clone carrying this T cell receptor (beta chain) showed up just a few times. Building of the TCR beta libraries involved iRepertoire HTBI primers and Arm-PCR of CDR3 regions. TCRdb re-derived calls from the multiplex PCR reads in MiXCR, one entry per CDR3 protein. This repertoire shows a few hundred thousand distinct CDR3 sequences, 15% found once; its top ten account for over 7.5%. The CDR3 covers 15 residues. V lost 3 bases and J lost 4, with 17 bases in between. CDR1 and CDR2 from the germline V gene are SQVTM and ANQGSEA. The data were taken from a study of regulatory T cells in long-lasting Graves disease. The time point denotes: newly diagnosed GD, antithyroid drugs for less than 3 months. The TCR library used RNA extracted from PBMCs. Graves' disease diagnosis was established per American Thyroid Association guidelines. The same data also went into a second study, on T cells in Graves' hyperthyroidism and ophthalmopathy.

The receptor comes from a middle-aged woman with Graves disease. The source material was peripheral blood mononuclear cells (PBMCs), sampled at new diagnosis, from a patient treated with antithyroid drugs. The rearrangement links TRBV29-1 to TRBJ2-3; D is possibly TRBD2 (5 bases). The CDR3 sequence: CSVDPGGGWSDTQYF. CDR3 coding DNA: TGCAGCGTTGATCCCGGAGGCGGGTGGTCAGATACGCAGTATTTT.